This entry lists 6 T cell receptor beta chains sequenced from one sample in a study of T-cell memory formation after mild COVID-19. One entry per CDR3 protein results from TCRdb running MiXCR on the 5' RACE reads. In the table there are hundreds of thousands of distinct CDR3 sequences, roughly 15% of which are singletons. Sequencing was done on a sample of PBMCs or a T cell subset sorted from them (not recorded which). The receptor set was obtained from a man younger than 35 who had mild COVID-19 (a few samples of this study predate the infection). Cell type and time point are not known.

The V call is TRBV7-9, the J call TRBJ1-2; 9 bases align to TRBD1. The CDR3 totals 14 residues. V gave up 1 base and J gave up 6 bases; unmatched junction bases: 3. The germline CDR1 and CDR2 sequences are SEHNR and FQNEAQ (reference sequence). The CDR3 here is CASSLDRGLDGYTF. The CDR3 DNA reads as TGTGCCAGCAGCTTAGACAGGGGGCTCGATGGCTACACCTTC.

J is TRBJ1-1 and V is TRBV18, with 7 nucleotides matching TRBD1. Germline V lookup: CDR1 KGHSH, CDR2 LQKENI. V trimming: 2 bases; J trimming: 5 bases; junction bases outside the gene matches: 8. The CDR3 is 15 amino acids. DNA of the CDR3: TGTGCCAGCTCACCATTCGACAGGGTCGTAACTGAAGCTTTCTTT. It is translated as CASSPFDRVVTEAFF. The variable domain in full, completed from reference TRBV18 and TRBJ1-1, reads NAGVMQNPRHLVRRRGQEARLRCSPMKGHSHVYWYRQLPEEGLKFMVYLQKENIIDESGMPKERFSAEFPKEGPSILRIQQVVRGDSAAYFCASSPFDRVVTEAFFGQGTRLTVV.

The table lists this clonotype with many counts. The CDR3 DNA reads as TGCAGTGCTAGAGAAGTCTTGGGGAACTACGAGCAGTACGTC. Amino acids: CSAREVLGNYEQYV. The V gene is TRBV20-1, the J gene TRBJ2-7; D remains unclear. The CDR3 is made up of 14 amino acids. The germline V gene encodes CDR1 DFQATT and CDR2 SNEGSKA (reference sequence). V was clipped by 0 bases and J by 3 bases, with 12 bases between them.

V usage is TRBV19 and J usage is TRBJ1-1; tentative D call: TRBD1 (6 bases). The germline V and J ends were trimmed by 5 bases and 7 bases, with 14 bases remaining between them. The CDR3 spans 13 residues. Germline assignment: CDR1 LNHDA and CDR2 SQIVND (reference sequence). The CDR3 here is CASSQQGLYEAFF. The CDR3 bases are TGTGCCAGTAGTCAACAGGGTCTGTATGAAGCTTTCTTT. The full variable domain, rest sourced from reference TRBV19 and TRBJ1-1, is DGGITQSPKYLFRKEGQNVTLSCEQNLNHDAMYWYRQDPGQGLRLIYYSQIVNDFQKGDIAEGYSVSREKKESFPLTVTSAQKNPTAFYLCASSQQGLYEAFFGQGTRLTVV.

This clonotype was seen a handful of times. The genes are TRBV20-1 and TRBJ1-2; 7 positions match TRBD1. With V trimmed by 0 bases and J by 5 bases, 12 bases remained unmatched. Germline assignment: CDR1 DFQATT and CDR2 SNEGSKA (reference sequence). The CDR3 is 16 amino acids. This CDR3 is CSARDKGAESLYGYTF. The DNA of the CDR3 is TGCAGTGCTAGAGATAAGGGGGCCGAAAGCCTTTATGGCTACACCTTC.

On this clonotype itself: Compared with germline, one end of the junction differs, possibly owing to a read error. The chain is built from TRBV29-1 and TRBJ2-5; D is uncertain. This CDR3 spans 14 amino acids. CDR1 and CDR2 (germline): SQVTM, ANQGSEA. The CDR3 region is CSVEGNPLGETQYF. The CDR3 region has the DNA TGCAGCGTGGAAGGGAACCCCCTGGGAGAGACCCAGTACTTC.